Listed below are T cell receptor beta chains from one sample, sequenced in a study of neurological immune-mediated disorders. TCRdb passed the 5' RACE reads through MiXCR, listing each CDR3 protein once. The sample includes under 40,000 distinct CDR3 sequences, less than 9% of them seen just once. What was sequenced was CD4+ T cells from blood. The receptors originated from a man aged 50 or older in good health. Each CDR3 is given without its conserved first and last residue.

cdr3_length	v_call	j_call	cdr3_aa
11	TRBV7-9	TRBJ2-1	ASSHRSYNEQF
13	TRBV9	TRBJ2-7	ASSPSGLPPNEQY
14	TRBV4-1	TRBJ2-1	ASSQGLAGAYNEQF
10	TRBV20-1	TRBJ2-3	SARGGGDTQY
13	TRBV12-3/TRBV12-4	TRBJ2-7	ASSRQGWVSYEQY
12	TRBV20-1	TRBJ2-2	SARDVLETGELF
12	TRBV29-1	TRBJ2-1	SVETGLAGNEQF
11	TRBV20-1	TRBJ2-7	SVGQGTSYEQY
13	TRBV5-1	TRBJ1-2	ASSLDVTANYGYT
13	TRBV5-1	TRBJ2-7	ASSILQGTLDEQY
11	TRBV5-1	TRBJ2-7	ASSSTGVYEQY
12	TRBV10-3	TRBJ2-7	AISGAGGFYEQY
13	TRBV6-1	TRBJ1-4	ASSFSGVANEKLF
17	TRBV14	TRBJ1-5	ASSHPYRGGAGGDQPQH
11	TRBV15	TRBJ2-7	ATSREKHYEQY
13	TRBV6-2/TRBV6-3	TRBJ2-1	ASSRTSGKGNEQF
13	TRBV11-1	TRBJ2-3	ASSSTGTLGDTQY
14	TRBV12-3/TRBV12-4	TRBJ2-1	ASSPLWRNDYNEQF
13	TRBV5-1	TRBJ1-1	ASSEGHRRFTEAF
18	TRBV7-2	TRBJ2-3	ASSRPLTIAGGPRGDTQY
12	TRBV5-1	TRBJ2-3	ASSSRTVTDTQY
11	TRBV2	TRBJ2-1	ASSGGTYNEQF
11	TRBV20-1	TRBJ1-1	SAVYSMNTEAF
11	TRBV7-2	TRBJ2-1	ASSLGSPQEQF
10	TRBV12-3/TRBV12-4	TRBJ1-2	ASSLGFYGYT
15	TRBV5-1	TRBJ2-7	ASRVRGEAGTSYEQY
12	TRBV7-3	TRBJ2-1	ASSLTRDRGQQF
11	TRBV20-1	TRBJ1-2	SARVGGENGYT
13	TRBV18	TRBJ2-3	ASSPQGQNTDTQY
14	TRBV7-2	TRBJ2-7	ASSLSWTGWSYEQY
10	TRBV7-2	TRBJ2-7	ASSLGLAEQY
12	TRBV28	TRBJ1-5	ASRIGNSNQPQH
12	TRBV7-2	TRBJ1-5	ASSPGHSNQPQH
17	TRBV4-3	TRBJ1-3	ASSQTWARQGALGNTIY
12	TRBV6-5	TRBJ2-1	ASSYGTGLDEQF
12	TRBV5-1	TRBJ2-5	ASSLWGSGETQY
10	TRBV7-2	TRBJ2-7	ASRRDSYEQY
12	TRBV29-1	TRBJ2-1	SVRTPLPYNEQF
15	TRBV7-2	TRBJ2-5	ASSLNRGSGGRKTQY
12	TRBV3-1	TRBJ1-1	ASSQVGGTNEAF
11	TRBV29-1	TRBJ2-3	SVGQGSTDTQY
11	TRBV28	TRBJ2-1	ASSREWASEQF
12	TRBV20-1	TRBJ2-1	SAGLAGAPNEQF
13	TRBV5-6	TRBJ2-4	ASSLEVAPKNIQY
14	TRBV7-2	TRBJ2-3	ASSTGLAGAGDTQY
10	TRBV7-9	TRBJ2-7	ASESMGLEQY
13	TRBV20-1	TRBJ2-3	SASLSGRAEDTQY
11	TRBV10-3	TRBJ1-3	AMTGTAGNTIY
12	TRBV28	TRBJ2-7	ASRSGGVTYEQY
13	TRBV11-1	TRBJ2-1	ASSKMEWQVNGQF